What follows are 10 T cell receptor beta chains derived from one specimen sequenced in a study of shared T cell receptors in the human thymus. Profiled with immunoSEQ multiplex PCR; TCRdb holds only in-frame clones, not every one. The sample carries hundreds of thousands of clones, 87% recorded once. The same specimen was also included in a second study, on human thymus T cells.

Sequencing was carried out using thymocytes. The origin of the receptors is a boy under three years old with a congenital heart defect.

This clone was picked up one time. The V gene is TRBV9, the J gene TRBJ1-5, with 8 bases fitting TRBD1. V was clipped by 1 base and J by 4 bases; unmatched bases: 7. Germline V gene data show CDR1 as SGDLS and CDR2 as YYNGEE. This CDR3 region has 16 residues. CDR3: CASSVTGQVLNQPQHF. As DNA, the CDR3 is TGTGCCAGCAGCGTAACGGGACAGGTTCTAAATCAGCCCCAGCATTTT.

This chain uses TRBV25-1 with TRBJ2-1; possibly TRBD2 for D (6 bases). The ends were cut back, 5 bases at V and 6 bases at J, with 17 bases in the middle. This CDR3 is built from 15 residues. Germline CDR1 MGHDK, CDR2 SYGVNS. The CDR3 sequence: CASSPAGPPTNEQFF. CDR3 nucleotide sequence: TGTGCCAGCAGTCCCGCGGGACCACCTACCAATGAGCAGTTCTTC.

Notes on this clone: One end of the junction is discordant with germline, which a read error may explain. The rearrangement joins TRBV5-6 to TRBJ1-2; the D is unclear. The germline gives CDR1 SGHDT, CDR2 YYEEEE. The CDR3 has 13 amino acids. The CDR3 region has the DNA TGTGCCAGCAGCTTAGGGAGCTACTATGGCTACCCCTTC. Protein sequence: CASSLGSYYGYPF.

The gene calls are TRBV28 and TRBJ1-1; TRBD1 is a possible D gene (5 bases). Trimming pared 3 bases from V and 4 bases from J, leaving 15 bases between. Germline CDR1 and CDR2: MDHEN and SYDVKM. The CDR3 loop spans 15 amino acids. CDR3 DNA: TGTGCCAGCAGTTTTGATGTCAGGGAATCCACTGAAGCTTTCTTT. Protein product: CASSFDVRESTEAFF. The complete variable domain, with remaining parts taken from reference TRBV28 and TRBJ1-1, reads DVKVTQSSRYLVKRTGEKVFLECVQDMDHENMFWYRQDPGLGLRLIYFSYDVKMKEKGDIPEGYSVSREKKERFSLILESASTNQTSMYLCASSFDVRESTEAFFGQGTRLTVV.

The J gene is TRBJ1-4, the V gene TRBV5-6, with 8 bases fitting TRBD1. Germline assignment: CDR1 SGHDT and CDR2 YYEEEE. The V and J ends lost 2 bases and 8 bases, in that order; junction bases with no gene match: 20. This CDR3 is built from 19 residues. Here the CDR3 reads CASSLNPKRTGRLCEKLFF. As DNA, the CDR3 is TGTGCCAGCAGCTTAAACCCAAAACGGACAGGGCGGCTTTGCGAAAAACTGTTTTTT.

The chain has TRBV2 and TRBJ1-1, with D possibly matching TRBD1 (6 bases). V lost 0 bases, J lost 7 bases, and 9 bases lay in between. This CDR3 spans 13 amino acids. CDR1 is SNHLY, CDR2 FYNNEI, per germline. The DNA for the CDR3 is TGTGCCAGCAGTGAAGCGGAGGACAGTGAAGCTTTCTTT. Protein: CASSEAEDSEAFF.

V usage is TRBV5-1 and J usage is TRBJ2-1; 7 bases are a match to TRBD1. CDR3 length: 13 residues. The ends lost 4 bases at V and 9 bases at J; junction bases unmatched: 7. Germline V CDR1 and CDR2: SGHRS, YFSETQ. CDR3 region: CASSPTGTVEQFF. The CDR3, as DNA: TGCGCCAGCAGCCCAACCGGGACAGTTGAGCAGTTCTTC.

The rearrangement links TRBV15 to TRBJ2-7, with TRBD2 matching over 8 bases. This CDR3 is 15 amino acids long. After removal of 4 bases from V and 5 bases from J, the junction contained 10 bases not matched to a gene. In germline, CDR1 is LNHNV, CDR2 YYDKDF (reference sequence). CDR3 nucleotide sequence: TGTGCCACCAGCAAGAGGGGGAGCGGGAGCCACGAGCAGTACTTC. Translation gives CATSKRGSGSHEQYF.

The J gene is TRBJ1-2, the V gene TRBV6-6; perhaps TRBD1 as D (5 bases). V was shortened by 4 bases and J by 8 bases, with 5 bases between the two germline ends. Germline values: CDR1 MNHNY, CDR2 SVGAGI (reference sequence). The CDR3 is made up of 10 amino acids. For the CDR3, the DNA is TGTGCCAGCAGTTCAGGGGGCTACACCTTC. Translating it yields CASSSGGYTF.

The chain carries TRBV7-6 and TRBJ2-1, with D possibly matching TRBD2 (6 bases). The CDR3 is 17 amino acids. CDR1 is SGHVS and CDR2 is FNYEAQ in the germline V gene. Trimming took 1 base from V and 3 from J, leaving 16 bases between them. The CDR3 reads CASSLEAGQNLYNEQFF. In nucleotides, the CDR3 is TGTGCCAGCAGCTTAGAAGCGGGTCAGAACCTCTACAATGAGCAGTTCTTC.